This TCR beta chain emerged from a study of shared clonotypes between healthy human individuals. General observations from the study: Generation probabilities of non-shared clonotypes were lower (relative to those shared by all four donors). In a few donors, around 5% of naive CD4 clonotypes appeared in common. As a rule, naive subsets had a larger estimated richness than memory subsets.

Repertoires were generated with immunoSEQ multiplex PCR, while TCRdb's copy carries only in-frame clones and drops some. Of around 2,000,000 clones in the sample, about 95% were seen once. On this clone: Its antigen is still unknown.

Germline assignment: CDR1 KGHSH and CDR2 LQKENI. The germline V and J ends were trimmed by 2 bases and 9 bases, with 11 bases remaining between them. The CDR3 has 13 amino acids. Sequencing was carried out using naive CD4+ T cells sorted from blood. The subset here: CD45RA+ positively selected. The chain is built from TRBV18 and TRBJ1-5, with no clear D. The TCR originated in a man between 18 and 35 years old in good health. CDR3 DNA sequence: TGTGCCAGCTCACCATCGGGAAACCCGCCCCAGCATTTT. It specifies CASSPSGNPPQHF.